The 5 T cell receptor beta chains given below trace back to one sample, sequenced in a study of blood T cell repertoires in COVID-19. Sequencing was performed with immunoSEQ multiplex PCR; in TCRdb, only in-frame clones are kept and a portion is missing. The data contain 70,000 or so clones, around nine tenths of them seen just once; the ten biggest clones take up over 25%. Sequencing was done on a sample of peripheral blood. Receptors were obtained from a woman over 75 with active or convalescent COVID-19.

The chain links TRBV27 to TRBJ1-5; TRBD1 agrees at 9 bases. This CDR3 region has 19 residues. The V segment lost 5 bases and the J segment 0 bases; nucleotides outside the gene matches: 14. Germline CDR1 reads MNHEY; CDR2 reads SMNVEV (reference sequence). The DNA for the CDR3 is TGTGCCAGCAGTCCGCGATCGGGACAGGGCCATTATAGCAATCAGCCCCAGCATTTT. Translated, it gives CASSPRSGQGHYSNQPQHF.

J is TRBJ2-3 and V is TRBV18; TRBD2 matches at 11 bases. The V gene's germline CDR1 is KGHSH and CDR2 LQKENI. This CDR3 contains 15 residues. Trimming took 5 bases from V and 2 from J; bases not matched to a gene: 3. The DNA of the CDR3 is TGTGCCAGCTCAGAACTAGCGGGAGTCACAGATACGCAGTATTTT. Protein: CASSELAGVTDTQYF.

The rearrangement joins TRBV5-1 to TRBJ2-1, with 9 bases aligning to TRBD2. Germline CDR1 SGHRS, CDR2 YFSETQ. The CDR3 sequence is 17 residues long. Losses at the gene ends were 0 bases for V and 0 bases for J; bases not matched to a gene: 4. CDR3: CASSLDPAGGSYNEQFF. CDR3 DNA sequence: TGCGCCAGCAGCTTGGACCCAGCGGGGGGCTCCTACAATGAGCAGTTCTTC.

The CDR3 coding sequence is TGTGCCAGCAGCCAAGATAATGGTCGGGGGGGCTCCTACAATGAGCAGTTCTTC. Translated, it gives CASSQDNGRGGSYNEQFF. This chain uses TRBV14 with TRBJ2-1; 8 nucleotides match TRBD2. V shed 0 bases and J 0 bases; nucleotides not matched to a gene: 7. The length of the CDR3 is 18 residues. Germline CDR1 is SGHDN and CDR2 is FVKESK.

The chain couples TRBV5-8 to TRBJ2-2; possible D gene TRBD2, 5 bases. The germline gives CDR1 SGHTS, CDR2 YDEGEE. Trimming cost V 2 bases and J 4 bases, with 9 bases left between them. The CDR3 is made up of 14 amino acids. This chain's CDR3 is CASSFGLTTGELFF. CDR3 DNA sequence: TGTGCCAGCAGCTTCGGACTTACCACCGGGGAGCTGTTTTTT.